A selection of T cell receptor beta chains follows, all from one sample in a study of blood T cell repertoires in COVID-19. Repertoires were generated with immunoSEQ multiplex PCR, while TCRdb's copy carries only in-frame clones and drops some. The sample gives more than 450,000 clones, roughly 87% of which show up once; approximately 0.7% is in the top ten. Sequencing was performed on PBMCs or T cells enriched from blood (not recorded which). These receptors were obtained from a woman in her late teens or twenties who had recovered from COVID-19. The CDR3 runs from the conserved cysteine through the conserved F or W. The D gene is left open where the match is weak. The listing skips clone size in some rows; elsewhere it reads once, few, many or a size class.

TRBV20-1,NA,NA,15,TRBJ1-6,TGCAGTGCTAGTCCGCGGGGGCAGGGAAATTCACCCCTCCACTTT,CSASPRGQGNSPLHF
TRBV5-4,once,TRBD2,16,TRBJ2-1,TGTGCCAGCAGCTCGGGGCGGGGGGGCCGATTGGATGAGCAGTTCTTC,CASSSGRGGRLDEQFF
TRBV10-2,few,NA,14,TRBJ2-3,TGCGCCAGCAGTGAGAAGCGGAGCACAGATACGCAGTATTTT,CASSEKRSTDTQYF
TRBV4-1,NA,TRBD1,15,TRBJ1-2,TGCGCCAGCAGCCAACCCCGGGACAGGCTCTATGGCTACACCTTC,CASSQPRDRLYGYTF
TRBV5-6,NA,TRBD1,13,TRBJ1-6,TGTGCCAGCATGGACAGGGGTAATTCACCCCTCCACTTT,CASMDRGNSPLHF
TRBV29-1,NA,NA,10,TRBJ2-5,TGCAGCGCCCAACTGGAGACCCAGTACTTC,CSAQLETQYF
TRBV9,NA,TRBD2,15,TRBJ2-5,TGTGCCAGCAGTACTAGCGGCGTCCCTCAAGAGACCCAGTACTTC,CASSTSGVPQETQYF
TRBV28,NA,TRBD2,16,TRBJ2-1,TGTGCCAGCAGTGTGACTAGCGCTAGCTCCTACAATGAGCAGTTCTTC,CASSVTSASSYNEQFF
TRBV6-6,NA,NA,14,TRBJ1-5,TGTGCCAGCAGTTACGCGGTAGGTAGTCAGCCCCAGCATTTT,CASSYAVGSQPQHF
TRBV5-1,NA,NA,20,TRBJ2-6,TGCGCCAGCAGCCGCGGTCCACAGGGGACTCAACACTCTGGGGCCAACGTCCTGACTTTC,CASSRGPQGTQHSGANVLTF
TRBV18,NA,TRBD2,14,TRBJ2-5,TGTGCCAGCTCACCTACCCGGGGGGGAGAGACCCAGTACTTC,CASSPTRGGETQYF
TRBV7-2,NA,TRBD2,16,TRBJ2-7,TGTGCCAGCAGCCCCCAAACGGGAGGGATCCCCTACGAGCAGTACTTC,CASSPQTGGIPYEQYF
TRBV3-1/TRBV3-2,NA,TRBD1,15,TRBJ2-5,TGTGCCAGCAGCCCCGGGACAGGGTCGCAAGAGACCCAGTACTTC,CASSPGTGSQETQYF
TRBV5-1,NA,TRBD2,17,TRBJ2-3,TGCGCCAGCAGCAGGGATGGACTAGCTGGAGATGGGGATACGCAGTATTTT,CASSRDGLAGDGDTQYF
TRBV27,NA,TRBD1,14,TRBJ2-2,TGTGCCAGCAGGGCCGGGACAGGGACCGGGGAGCTGTTTTTT,CASRAGTGTGELFF
TRBV19,NA,NA,14,TRBJ1-1,TGTGCCAGTAGACCGCGGGTTACTAACACTGAAGCTTTCTTT,CASRPRVTNTEAFF
TRBV28,few,NA,16,TRBJ1-5,TGTGCCAGCAGCCACGGGACTCAGGGACTTGAACAGCCCCAGCATTTT,CASSHGTQGLEQPQHF
TRBV28,NA,TRBD1,15,TRBJ1-5,TGTGCCAGCAGTTTCCATGGGGACAGGGATCAGCCCCAGCATTTT,CASSFHGDRDQPQHF
TRBV5-1,few,TRBD2,14,TRBJ2-7,TGCGCCAGCAGCTTGGCGGGCGGGGGAGACGAGCAGTACTTC,CASSLAGGGDEQYF
TRBV27,NA,NA,14,TRBJ1-1,TGTGCCAGCAGTTTTAACAGCCTAAACACTGAAGCTTTCTTT,CASSFNSLNTEAFF
TRBV7-2,NA,NA,12,TRBJ1-2,TGTGCCAGCAGCTTAAGCGTCTATGGCTACACCTTC,CASSLSVYGYTF
TRBV5-4,NA,TRBD1,14,TRBJ1-2,TGTGCCAGCAGCTTAGGGACAGCGATCGAAGCCAACACCTTC,CASSLGTAIEANTF
TRBV12-3/TRBV12-4,NA,NA,13,TRBJ1-2,TGTGCCAGCAGTTTAGGGGCGATGGATGGCTACACCTTC,CASSLGAMDGYTF
TRBV6-5,once,NA,14,TRBJ2-7,TGTGCCAGCAGTATAGCGATCCAGGGGAGCGAGCAGTACTTC,CASSIAIQGSEQYF
TRBV4-2,NA,TRBD1,15,TRBJ1-5,TGTGCCAGCAGCCTCGGACAGGGGGATAATCAGCCCCAGCATTTT,CASSLGQGDNQPQHF
TRBV10-3,NA,NA,14,TRBJ2-5,TGTGCCATCAGTGAGTCACGGGGAGGAGAGACCCAGTACTTC,CAISESRGGETQYF
TRBV5-1,NA,NA,13,TRBJ2-7,TGCGCCAGCAGCTTAAGGGGATCATACGAGCAGTACTTC,CASSLRGSYEQYF
TRBV6-2/TRBV6-3,NA,TRBD1,17,TRBJ1-6,TGTGCCAGCAGTTACCTCGGACAGGGTATCTATAATTCACCCCTCCACTTT,CASSYLGQGIYNSPLHF
TRBV27,NA,NA,16,TRBJ1-2,TGTGCCAGCAGTCCGCAGGGGAACCAAGGGGCCTATGGCTACACCTTC,CASSPQGNQGAYGYTF